Sequencing of this TCR beta chain was carried out in a study of T-cell memory formation after mild COVID-19. TCRdb re-called the 5' RACE reads through MiXCR, storing one row per CDR3 protein. The sample holds around 370,000 distinct CDR3 sequences, more than 20% seen once. This CDR3 comprises 14 residues. V dropped 4 bases and J dropped 5; count of bases not matched to a gene: 7. Study-level points and caveats: Cross-reactive memory seemingly joined, as some responding clones were found in pre-infection memory. SARS-CoV-2 specificity was not confirmed for second-wave clones peaking on day 37.

Worth noting for this clonotype: Its matching antigen is unknown.

The receptor was isolated from an adult woman who had mild COVID-19 (a few samples of this study predate the infection). Cell type and time point are not known. The specimen was PBMCs or a T cell subset sorted from them (not recorded which). V usage is TRBV12-3 or TRBV12-4 and J usage is TRBJ2-7; 8 nucleotides align to TRBD1. CDR3 sequence (DNA): TGTGCCAGCAGTTCGCGGACAGGGTCAGACGAGCAGTACTTC. Translating it yields CASSSRTGSDEQYF.